The entry below gives a single T cell receptor (beta chain) sequence along with its context. The data are from a study of blood T cell repertoires in COVID-19. Measured with immunoSEQ multiplex PCR; TCRdb has only the in-frame clones, and not every one. The repertoire consists of under 150,000 clones, with roughly 90% occurring once and the leading ten covering more than 3%. The germline V gene has CDR1 MDHEN and CDR2 SYDVKM. This CDR3 region has 15 residues. Trimming pared 3 bases from V and 0 bases from J, leaving 8 bases between. The chain is built from TRBV28 and TRBJ1-4; D gene ambiguous. This sequence originates from a middle-aged man with active COVID-19. The specimen sequenced was peripheral blood. The CDR3 region is CASSFSTATNEKLFF. CDR3 bases: TGTGCCAGCAGTTTCTCAACTGCAACTAATGAAAAACTGTTTTTT. The full variable domain, completed using reference TRBV28 and TRBJ1-4, is DVKVTQSSRYLVKRTGEKVFLECVQDMDHENMFWYRQDPGLGLRLIYFSYDVKMKEKGDIPEGYSVSREKKERFSLILESASTNQTSMYLCASSFSTATNEKLFFGSGTQLSVL.